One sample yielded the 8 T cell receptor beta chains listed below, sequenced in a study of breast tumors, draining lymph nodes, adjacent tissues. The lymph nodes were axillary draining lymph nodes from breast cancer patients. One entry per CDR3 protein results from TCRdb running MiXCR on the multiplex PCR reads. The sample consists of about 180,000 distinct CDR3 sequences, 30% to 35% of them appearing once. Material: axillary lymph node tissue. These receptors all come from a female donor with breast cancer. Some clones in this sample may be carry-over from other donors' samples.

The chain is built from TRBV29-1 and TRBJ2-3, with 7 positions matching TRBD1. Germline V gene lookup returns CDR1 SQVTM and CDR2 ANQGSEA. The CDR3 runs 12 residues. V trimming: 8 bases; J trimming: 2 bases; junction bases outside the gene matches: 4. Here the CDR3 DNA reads TGCAGCAGGACAGGCTTCACAGATACGCAGTATTTT. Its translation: CSRTGFTDTQYF.

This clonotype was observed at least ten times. The CDR3 nucleotides read TGTGCCAGCAGCTTGGGGGAGGATGGCTACACCTTC. Protein sequence: CASSLGEDGYTF. V is TRBV5-4 and J is TRBJ1-2, with D unclear. Germline CDR1 reads SGHNT; CDR2 reads YYREEE (reference sequence). Deletions cut 0 bases from V and 6 bases from J, with 6 bases between. The CDR3 spans 12 residues.

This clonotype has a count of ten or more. The CDR3 spells CSVEQLGSGELFF. For the CDR3, the DNA is TGCAGCGTTGAACAATTGGGATCCGGGGAGCTGTTTTTT. The rearrangement uses TRBV29-1 and TRBJ2-2; D is undetermined. Germline V gene data show CDR1 as SQVTM and CDR2 as ANQGSEA. V lost 2 bases and J lost 6, with 10 bases in between. The CDR3 consists of 13 residues.

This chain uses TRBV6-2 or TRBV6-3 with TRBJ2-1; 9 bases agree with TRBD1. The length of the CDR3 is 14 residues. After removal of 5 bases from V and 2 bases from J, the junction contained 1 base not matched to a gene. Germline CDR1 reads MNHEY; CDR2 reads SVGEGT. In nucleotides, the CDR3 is TGTGCCAGCAGTCACAGGGGGCCCTACAATGAGCAGTTCTTC. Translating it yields CASSHRGPYNEQFF.

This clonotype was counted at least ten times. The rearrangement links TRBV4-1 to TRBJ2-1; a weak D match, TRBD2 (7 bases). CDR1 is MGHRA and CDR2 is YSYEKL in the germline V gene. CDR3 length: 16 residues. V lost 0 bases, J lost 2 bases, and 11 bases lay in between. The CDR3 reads CASSQDLGGAYNEQFF. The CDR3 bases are TGCGCCAGCAGCCAAGATCTAGGGGGGGCCTACAATGAGCAGTTCTTC.

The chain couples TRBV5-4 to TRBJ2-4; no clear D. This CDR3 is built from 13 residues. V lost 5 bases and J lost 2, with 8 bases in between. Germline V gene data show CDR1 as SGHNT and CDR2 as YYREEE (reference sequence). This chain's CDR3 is CASSDSTKNIQYF. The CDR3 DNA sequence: TGTGCCAGCAGTGACTCTACCAAAAACATTCAGTACTTC.

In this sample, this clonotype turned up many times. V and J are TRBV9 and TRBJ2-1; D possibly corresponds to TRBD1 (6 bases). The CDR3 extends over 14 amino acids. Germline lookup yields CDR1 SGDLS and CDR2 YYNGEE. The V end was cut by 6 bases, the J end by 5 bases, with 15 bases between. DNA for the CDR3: TGTGCCAGCACCTTTAGGGCAGGGGACAATGAGCAGTTCTTC. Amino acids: CASTFRAGDNEQFF.

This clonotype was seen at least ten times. The CDR3 DNA is TGTGCCAGCAGCTTTTTGCAGGGGGCGAATCAGTACGCCGGGGAGCTGTTTTTT. Translating gives CASSFLQGANQYAGELFF. The chain couples TRBV7-2 to TRBJ2-2; TRBD1 aligns across 8 bases. Per germline, CDR1 SGHTA and CDR2 FQGNSA. The CDR3 consists of 18 residues. V lost 3 bases, J lost 6 bases, and 15 bases stayed unmatched.